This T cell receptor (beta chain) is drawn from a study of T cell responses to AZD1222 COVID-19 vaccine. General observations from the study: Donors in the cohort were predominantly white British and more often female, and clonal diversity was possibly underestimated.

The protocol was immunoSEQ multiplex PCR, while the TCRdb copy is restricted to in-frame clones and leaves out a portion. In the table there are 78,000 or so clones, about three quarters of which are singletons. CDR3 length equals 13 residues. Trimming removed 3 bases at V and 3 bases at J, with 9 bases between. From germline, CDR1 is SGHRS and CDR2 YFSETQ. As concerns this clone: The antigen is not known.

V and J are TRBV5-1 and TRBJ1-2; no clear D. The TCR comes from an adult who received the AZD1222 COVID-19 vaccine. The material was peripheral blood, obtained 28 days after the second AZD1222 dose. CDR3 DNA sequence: TGCGCCAGCAGCTCGGACGGAGACTATGGCTACACCTTC. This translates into CASSSDGDYGYTF.